This is a list of T cell receptor beta chains from one sample in a study of control samples from healthy donors and cancer patients. The data were produced by immunoSEQ multiplex PCR, yet TCRdb's version contains in-frame clones alone and is incomplete. The data contain approximately 94,000 clones, around 86% of them singletons. Sequences were obtained from blood. These receptors were obtained from a woman aged 45-65 years in good health. The CDR3 runs from the conserved cysteine through the conserved F or W. D genes are given only for firm matches. A row's size may be missing; if present it is once, few, many or a size class.

J,V,size,D,length,DNA,CDR3
TRBJ1-2,TRBV7-2,-,-,14,TGTGCCAGCAGCATTAGAACAGGTTTCTATGGCTACACCTTC,CASSIRTGFYGYTF
TRBJ2-7,TRBV29-1,many,TRBD2,16,TGCAGCGTTTCAGGACTAGCGGGAGGGCCTCGGTCCGAGCAGTACTTC,CSVSGLAGGPRSEQYF
TRBJ2-5,TRBV5-4,-,TRBD2,14,TGTGCCAGCAGCGTAGCGGGGATCCAAGAGACCCAGTACTTC,CASSVAGIQETQYF
TRBJ1-2,TRBV4-2,-,-,15,TGTGCCAGCAGCGGTGGGGGGGGATTCAACTATGGCTACACCTTC,CASSGGGGFNYGYTF
TRBJ1-3,TRBV7-8,-,-,21,TGTGCCAGCAGCTCATCATTGGGTTTAGGGACAAGCCTTAGTCCTGGAAACACCATATATTTT,CASSSSLGLGTSLSPGNTIYF
TRBJ2-3,TRBV7-2,once,-,14,TGTGCCAGCAGTCTAACAGGGTTCACAGATACGCAGTATTTT,CASSLTGFTDTQYF
TRBJ1-1,TRBV7-9,-,-,15,TGTGCCAGCAGCCAGAGCATGAGCATAAACACTGAAGCTTTCTTT,CASSQSMSINTEAFF
TRBJ2-2,TRBV29-1,-,-,13,TGCAGCGTTGAATCTTGGGACACCGGGGAGCTGTTTTTT,CSVESWDTGELFF
TRBJ1-1,TRBV6-1,-,TRBD1,15,TGTGCCAGCAGTGAATCTCGACAGGGGATCACTGAAGCTTTCTTT,CASSESRQGITEAFF
TRBJ1-1,TRBV6-2/TRBV6-3,-,TRBD1,17,TGTGCCAGCAGTTACTGGACAGGGTCGGGGATGAACACTGAAGCTTTCTTT,CASSYWTGSGMNTEAFF
TRBJ1-1,TRBV28,-,-,12,TGTGCCACCCACGGGCCGAACACTGAAGCTTTCTTT,CATHGPNTEAFF
TRBJ1-5,TRBV5-3,-,-,12,TGTGCCAGAAGCTTGGCGGATCAGCCCCAGCATTTT,CARSLADQPQHF
TRBJ1-3,TRBV12-3/TRBV12-4,few,-,13,TGTGCCAGCAGGGGATACTCTGGAAACACCATATATTTT,CASRGYSGNTIYF
TRBJ1-4,TRBV6-1,-,TRBD1,16,TGTGCCAGCAGTGACCGGGACAGGGGCTCTTGGGAAAAACTGTTTTTT,CASSDRDRGSWEKLFF
TRBJ1-3,TRBV19,few,-,14,TGTGCCAGAGATACACCTTCCTCTGGAAACACCATATATTTT,CARDTPSSGNTIYF
TRBJ2-1,TRBV7-6,-,-,14,TGTGCCAGCAGCTTAGGTTGGACGTCGCATGAGCAGTTCTTC,CASSLGWTSHEQFF
TRBJ2-7,TRBV25-1,-,TRBD1,14,TGTGCCGGCAATCACGACAGGGTCGGTTACGAGCAGTACTTC,CAGNHDRVGYEQYF
TRBJ2-5,TRBV2,-,-,13,TGTGCCAGCAGGGACAGCCTCCAAGAGACCCAGTACTTC,CASRDSLQETQYF
TRBJ2-3,TRBV3-1/TRBV3-2,-,TRBD2,14,TGTGCCAGCAGCAAGCTAGCGGGGGAAGATACGCAGTATTTT,CASSKLAGEDTQYF
TRBJ2-3,TRBV4-1,-,-,16,TGCGCCAGCAGCCAAACGCTGGCGCGGAACACAGATACGCAGTATTTT,CASSQTLARNTDTQYF
TRBJ2-7,TRBV4-1,-,TRBD2,15,TGCGCCAGCAGCAACGGACTAGCGGCCTCCTACGAGCAGTACTTC,CASSNGLAASYEQYF
TRBJ2-7,TRBV11-2,-,TRBD1,16,TGTGCCAGCAACACTCTCACAGGGGGTAGGGCCTACGAGCAGTACTTC,CASNTLTGGRAYEQYF
TRBJ2-7,TRBV28,-,-,15,TGTGCCAGCAGCGACCCCCCCCGACTCTCCTACGAGCAGTACTTC,CASSDPPRLSYEQYF
TRBJ2-7,TRBV27,-,TRBD2,15,TGTGCCAGCAGGGGAAGGACTAGCGGGGCTTACGAGCAGTACTTC,CASRGRTSGAYEQYF
TRBJ2-7,TRBV6-2/TRBV6-3,-,-,15,TGTGCCAGCAGTTACTCCGGGACTGAATCCTACGAGCAGTACTTC,CASSYSGTESYEQYF
TRBJ1-5,TRBV7-8,-,-,13,TGTGCCAGCAGCTTAGAGCGCCCGGGGCCCCAGCATTTT,CASSLERPGPQHF
TRBJ1-3,TRBV6-5,-,-,12,TGTGCCAGCGTGGGGTCTGGAAACACCATATATTTT,CASVGSGNTIYF
TRBJ1-5,TRBV6-6,-,-,14,TGTGCCAGCAGTTACAGGGGGGGCAATCAGCCCCAGCATTTT,CASSYRGGNQPQHF
TRBJ2-5,TRBV4-2,few,TRBD2,15,TGTGCCAGCAGCCAAGATGTTGGCGGGAGTGAGACCCAGTACTTC,CASSQDVGGSETQYF
TRBJ1-3,TRBV3-1/TRBV3-2,once,TRBD1,17,TGTGCCAGAGAACAGGGCCTTAGGGGGCTAGCTGGAAACACCATATATTTT,CAREQGLRGLAGNTIYF
TRBJ1-4,TRBV6-1,-,-,16,TGTGCCAGCAGTGATCAAGCAGCCGGGGTATCTGAAAAACTGTTTTTT,CASSDQAAGVSEKLFF
TRBJ2-3,TRBV7-2,-,TRBD2,19,TGTGCCAGCAGCCCTTGGACTAGCGGGAAATCCCCGAACGGAGATACGCAGTATTTT,CASSPWTSGKSPNGDTQYF
TRBJ1-1,TRBV29-1,-,TRBD1,12,TGCAGCGCGGACAGGGGAGGTACTGAAGCTTTCTTT,CSADRGGTEAFF
TRBJ2-1,TRBV1,-,-,20,TGCACCAGCAGCCAAGAGTCTGCCAGGGGGCAACCAACCTCCTACAATGAGCAGTTCTTC,CTSSQESARGQPTSYNEQFF
TRBJ2-1,TRBV7-9,-,TRBD2,14,TGTGCCAGCAGGATCGGGGGGGACTACAATGAGCAGTTCTTC,CASRIGGDYNEQFF
TRBJ1-1,TRBV5-1,-,-,15,TGCGCCAGCAGCGTCACCGGGACAAGAAACACTGAAGCTTTCTTT,CASSVTGTRNTEAFF
TRBJ1-4,TRBV23-1,once,TRBD1,14,TGCGCCAGCAGTCTCCGGGACAGGGTTGAAAAACTGTTTTTT,CASSLRDRVEKLFF
TRBJ1-4,TRBV23-1,-,-,15,TGCGCTCTCCAACACGGGGGCATACTACATGAAAAACTGTTTTTT,CALQHGGILHEKLFF
TRBJ1-1,TRBV3-1/TRBV3-2,-,-,13,TGTGCCAGCAGCCAAGGGCCCAGGGGTGAAGCTTTCTTT,CASSQGPRGEAFF
TRBJ2-5,TRBV20-1,few,-,13,TGCAGTGCTAGTCGGACGGATCGAGGGACCCAGTACTTC,CSASRTDRGTQYF
TRBJ1-2,TRBV3-1/TRBV3-2,-,TRBD1,19,TGTGCCAGCAGCCAATTTACGCTCCCAGGGGGCCCACCCTCCTATGGGTACACCTTC,CASSQFTLPGGPPSYGYTF
TRBJ1-5,TRBV19,-,-,14,TGTGCCAGTAGTATTTTAGGGGGCAATCAGCCCCAGCATTTT,CASSILGGNQPQHF
TRBJ1-2,TRBV3-1/TRBV3-2,-,-,14,TGTGCCAGCAGCCCGCCGGGCATCAACTATGGCTACACCTTC,CASSPPGINYGYTF
TRBJ1-2,TRBV6-5,-,TRBD1,14,TGTGCCGGCGGACAGGGGCTACCTAACTATGGCTACACCTTC,CAGGQGLPNYGYTF
TRBJ2-2,TRBV6-2/TRBV6-3,-,-,13,TGTGCCAGCAGTATGGTTCACACCGGGGAGCTGTTTTTT,CASSMVHTGELFF
TRBJ2-3,TRBV6-5,-,-,14,TGTGCCAGCAGTTACTCGTCAACCACAGATACGCAGTATTTT,CASSYSSTTDTQYF
TRBJ1-1,TRBV19,few,-,13,TGTGCCAGTCACTCGCCGTGGGCCACTGAAGCTTTCTTT,CASHSPWATEAFF
TRBJ1-1,TRBV7-2,-,-,13,TGTGCCAGCAGTTGGGGCAGGAACACTGAAGCTTTCTTT,CASSWGRNTEAFF
TRBJ2-7,TRBV10-3,-,-,14,TGTGCCATCAGTCCGTCCCAAACGGCTCCCGAGCAGTACTTC,CAISPSQTAPEQYF
TRBJ2-1,TRBV9,-,TRBD2,16,TGTGCCAGCAGTCCTAAAGGGCGGGAGCGAGGCAATGAGCAGTTCTTC,CASSPKGRERGNEQFF
TRBJ1-2,TRBV5-1,-,TRBD1,13,TGCGCCAGCAGCCCGGACAGGGGGCTTGGCTACACCTTC,CASSPDRGLGYTF
TRBJ2-7,TRBV28,-,-,13,TGTGCCAGCTGTCTCCTTAGCGACTACGAGCAGTACTTC,CASCLLSDYEQYF
TRBJ2-3,TRBV28,once,-,16,TGTGCCAGCAGATACCTAAAGACAGGTAACTCAGATACGCAGTATTTT,CASRYLKTGNSDTQYF